This TCR beta chain was profiled in a study of cytomegalovirus exposure and HLA in healthy donors. This clone was counted a few times. The PCR ran on 60 Vbeta and 13 Jbeta primers. Produced via immunoSEQ multiplex PCR; TCRdb's table is partial and in-frame only. Of 100,000 to 150,000 clones listed, 75% to 85% are singletons. V was trimmed by 2 bases and J by 0 bases, leaving 12 bases between them. The CDR3 sequence is 16 residues long. CDR1 SGHRS and CDR2 YFSETQ come from the germline V gene. The gene calls are TRBV5-1 and TRBJ2-1; tentative D call: TRBD2 (6 bases). The TCR comes from a man aged 35-49 years in good health and CMV-seronegative. Specimen: PBMCs. This CDR3 is CASSLGLTRSYNEQFF. The DNA of the CDR3 is TGCGCCAGCAGCTTAGGACTAACCCGCTCCTACAATGAGCAGTTCTTC.